This T cell receptor beta chain was captured in a study of T-cell memory formation after mild COVID-19. Study as a whole: Largely donor-specific sequence clusters came from two donors.

TCRdb independently ran MiXCR on the 5' RACE reads; one entry per CDR3 protein. The top ten clones hold more than 20% of a sample with under 300,000 distinct CDR3 sequences, around 16% of them seen once. In its sample, this clonotype was seen a few times. Sequencing was performed on PBMCs or a T cell subset sorted from them (not recorded which). This receptor was taken from a man between 18 and 35 years old who had mild COVID-19 (a few samples of this study predate the infection). Cell type and time point are not known.

CDR3 sequence (DNA): TGTGCCAGCAGCTTAGCGGGGGGAGGAACCTCTAGCACAGATACGCAGTATTTT. This encodes CASSLAGGGTSSTDTQYF. The gene calls are TRBV7-6 and TRBJ2-3, with a tentative D call TRBD2 (6 bases). The CDR3 runs 18 residues. V was cut by 0 bases and J by 0 bases, with 16 bases left in between. CDR1 and CDR2 (germline): SGHVS, FNYEAQ.